What follows describes a single T cell receptor (beta chain). The source of the sample is a study of shared clonotypes between healthy human individuals. The CDR3 consists of 15 residues. V shed 4 bases, J shed 1 base, and the junction held 6 bases outside the gene matches. CDR1 is SGHRS and CDR2 is YFSETQ in the germline V gene. Here immunoSEQ multiplex PCR was the method, and the copy in TCRdb shows in-frame clones only, minus some. The data hold about a million clones, with about 74% observed a single time. The chain carries TRBV5-1 and TRBJ2-3, with 7 bases aligning to TRBD1. Sequencing used memory CD4+ T cells sorted from blood. Subset given: CD45RA-negative fraction. This TCR came from a young man in good health. The CDR3 bases are TGCGCCAGCAGCCCGGGACAGTGGGGCACAGATACGCAGTATTTT. This gives the protein CASSPGQWGTDTQYF. Complete variable domain (other parts from reference TRBV5-1 and TRBJ2-3): KAGVTQTPRYLIKTRGQQVTLSCSPISGHRSVSWYQQTPGQGLQFLFEYFSETQRNKGNFPGRFSGRQFSNSRSEMNVSTLELGDSALYLCASSPGQWGTDTQYFGPGTRLTVL.